This T cell receptor beta chain stems from a study of T-cell memory formation after mild COVID-19. As for the study in general: There were largely donor-specific TCR clusters.

Findings and caveats of the study: SARS-CoV-2 specificity of second-wave clones peaking day 37 was unconfirmed. Several responding clones turned up in pre-infection memory, indicating that cross-reactive memory may have taken part. Later expanders leaned toward CD4+, whereas clones contracting from day 15 to 85 were balanced CD4/CD8.

A remark on this clonotype: Its target is not known.

TCRdb re-analysed the 5' RACE reads in MiXCR, keeping a single row per CDR3 protein. The data hold about 170,000 distinct CDR3 sequences, with roughly 13% observed a single time. V shed 4 bases and J shed 4 bases, with 14 bases lying between them. From germline, CDR1 is SGHRS and CDR2 YFSETQ. This CDR3 has 14 amino acids. This receptor was taken from a man younger than 35 who had mild COVID-19 (a few samples of this study predate the infection). Cell type and time point are not known. Specimen: PBMCs or a T cell subset sorted from them (not recorded which). The chain has TRBV5-1 and TRBJ1-2; D is ambiguous. The CDR3 sequence is CASSLLDASYGYTF. For the CDR3, the DNA is TGCGCCAGCAGCCTCCTGGACGCTTCCTATGGCTACACCTTC.